This is a list of T cell receptor beta chains from one sample in a study of T-cell memory formation after mild COVID-19. A single record per CDR3 protein comes from TCRdb applying MiXCR to the 5' RACE reads. The table shows approximately 150,000 distinct CDR3 sequences, with 15% to 20% occurring only once. Sequences were obtained from PBMCs or a T cell subset sorted from them (not recorded which). The receptor set was obtained from an adult woman who had mild COVID-19 (a few samples of this study predate the infection). Cell type and time point are not known. The CDR3 runs from the conserved cysteine through the conserved F or W. Fields, in order: J gene, V gene, clone size, D gene, CDR3 protein, CDR3 DNA. The D gene is left open where the match is weak. Not all rows give a size; the values are once, few, many and, for expanded clones, a class.

j_call: TRBJ2-7
v_call: TRBV7-3
clone_size: few
d_call: -
cdr3_aa: CASSLVDSGEQYF
cdr3_nt: TGTGCCAGCAGCTTGGTCGATAGTGGCGAGCAGTACTTC

j_call: TRBJ2-1
v_call: TRBV7-8
clone_size: few
d_call: -
cdr3_aa: CASSISGRGQFF
cdr3_nt: TGTGCCAGCAGCATTAGCGGCAGGGGGCAGTTCTTC

j_call: TRBJ2-5
v_call: TRBV5-6
clone_size: few
d_call: TRBD2
cdr3_aa: CASSFRTSGREETQYF
cdr3_nt: TGTGCCAGCAGCTTTCGGACTAGCGGGAGGGAAGAGACCCAGTACTTC

j_call: TRBJ2-7
v_call: TRBV4-2
clone_size: -
d_call: TRBD1
cdr3_aa: CASSTTGNYEQYF
cdr3_nt: TGTGCCAGCAGCACGACAGGGAACTACGAGCAGTACTTC

j_call: TRBJ2-1
v_call: TRBV10-3
clone_size: few
d_call: TRBD1
cdr3_aa: CAISESGQTNEQFF
cdr3_nt: TGTGCCATCAGTGAGTCGGGACAGACTAATGAGCAGTTCTTC

j_call: TRBJ1-1
v_call: TRBV12-5
clone_size: few
d_call: -
cdr3_aa: CASGRVGRRPEAFF
cdr3_nt: TGTGCTAGTGGCCGAGTGGGCAGGAGGCCGGAAGCTTTCTTT

j_call: TRBJ1-3
v_call: TRBV12-3/TRBV12-4
clone_size: -
d_call: -
cdr3_aa: CASSHTGNTIYF
cdr3_nt: TGTGCCAGCTCACACACGGGAAACACCATATATTTT

j_call: TRBJ2-7
v_call: TRBV11-2
clone_size: few
d_call: TRBD2
cdr3_aa: CASTKTGTSGYEQYF
cdr3_nt: TGTGCCAGCACCAAGACGGGGACTAGCGGATACGAGCAGTACTTC

j_call: TRBJ2-7
v_call: TRBV7-9
clone_size: few
d_call: TRBD1
cdr3_aa: CASSLATGMKDEQYF
cdr3_nt: TGTGCCAGCAGCTTAGCGACAGGGATGAAGGACGAGCAGTACTTC

j_call: TRBJ1-2
v_call: TRBV29-1
clone_size: few
d_call: -
cdr3_aa: CSVGGGLEGYTF
cdr3_nt: TGCAGCGTTGGCGGAGGTCTAGAGGGCTACACCTTC

j_call: TRBJ2-3
v_call: TRBV6-5
clone_size: -
d_call: TRBD2
cdr3_aa: CASSFLSGFTDTQYF
cdr3_nt: TGTGCCAGCAGTTTCCTTAGCGGGTTCACAGATACGCAGTATTTT

j_call: TRBJ2-7
v_call: TRBV6-2/TRBV6-3
clone_size: -
d_call: -
cdr3_aa: CASSYAGLTYEQYF
cdr3_nt: TGTGCCAGCAGTTACGCCGGGCTGACCTACGAGCAGTACTTC

j_call: TRBJ1-1
v_call: TRBV2
clone_size: few
d_call: -
cdr3_aa: CASRVRDPGTEAFF
cdr3_nt: TGTGCCAGCAGGGTCAGGGACCCGGGCACTGAAGCTTTCTTT

j_call: TRBJ2-3
v_call: TRBV10-3
clone_size: -
d_call: TRBD1
cdr3_aa: CAISVGTGSTDTQYF
cdr3_nt: TGTGCCATCAGTGTTGGGACAGGTTCCACAGATACGCAGTATTTT

j_call: TRBJ2-5
v_call: TRBV6-2/TRBV6-3
clone_size: -
d_call: TRBD2
cdr3_aa: CASSYRPTSGTQETQYF
cdr3_nt: TGTGCCAGCAGTTACCGACCGACTAGCGGAACACAAGAGACCCAGTACTTC

j_call: TRBJ1-1
v_call: TRBV20-1
clone_size: few
d_call: -
cdr3_aa: CSARDTGRSTEAFF
cdr3_nt: TGCAGTGCTAGAGACACAGGGAGGAGCACTGAAGCTTTCTTT

j_call: TRBJ2-4
v_call: TRBV2
clone_size: -
d_call: -
cdr3_aa: CASSTGFLAKNIQYF
cdr3_nt: TGTGCCAGCAGCACGGGGTTCCTAGCCAAAAACATTCAGTACTTC

j_call: TRBJ1-2
v_call: TRBV12-3/TRBV12-4
clone_size: few
d_call: TRBD1
cdr3_aa: CASRTTGVLFYGYTF
cdr3_nt: TGTGCCAGCAGAACGACAGGGGTCCTATTTTATGGCTACACCTTC

j_call: TRBJ2-1
v_call: TRBV7-3
clone_size: few
d_call: -
cdr3_aa: CASSLSVRGEQFF
cdr3_nt: TGTGCCAGCAGCTTAAGCGTCCGAGGGGAGCAGTTCTTC

j_call: TRBJ2-2
v_call: TRBV3-1
clone_size: -
d_call: TRBD2
cdr3_aa: CASSQEGLNTGELFF
cdr3_nt: TGTGCCAGCAGCCAAGAGGGACTAAACACCGGGGAGCTGTTTTTT

j_call: TRBJ1-2
v_call: TRBV3-1
clone_size: -
d_call: -
cdr3_aa: CASSPRAPGAGGYTF
cdr3_nt: TGTGCCAGCAGCCCCCGGGCCCCCGGGGCGGGAGGCTACACCTTC

j_call: TRBJ1-5
v_call: TRBV16
clone_size: few
d_call: -
cdr3_aa: CASSQQGGHQPQHF
cdr3_nt: TGTGCCAGCAGCCAGCAGGGCGGCCATCAGCCCCAGCATTTT

j_call: TRBJ2-2
v_call: TRBV5-6
clone_size: -
d_call: -
cdr3_aa: CASSLTVVGELFF
cdr3_nt: TGTGCCAGCAGCTTGACGGTTGTCGGGGAGCTGTTTTTT

j_call: TRBJ2-3
v_call: TRBV5-5
clone_size: -
d_call: TRBD2
cdr3_aa: CASSCGGITDTQYF
cdr3_nt: TGTGCCAGCAGCTGCGGGGGGATCACAGATACGCAGTATTTT

j_call: TRBJ1-1
v_call: TRBV5-1
clone_size: -
d_call: -
cdr3_aa: CASCAGNTEAFF
cdr3_nt: TGCGCCAGCTGCGCGGGGAACACTGAAGCTTTCTTT

j_call: TRBJ2-5
v_call: TRBV4-1
clone_size: few
d_call: TRBD2
cdr3_aa: CASSRPGLAGGGDLQETQYF
cdr3_nt: TGCGCCAGCAGCCGACCGGGACTAGCGGGGGGAGGGGATCTTCAAGAGACCCAGTACTTC

j_call: TRBJ2-1
v_call: TRBV11-2
clone_size: -
d_call: -
cdr3_aa: CASSLDRRLQLTYSSYNEQFF
cdr3_nt: TGTGCCAGCAGCTTAGATCGGCGGCTACAACTTACCTACAGCTCCTACAATGAGCAGTTCTTC

j_call: TRBJ2-1
v_call: TRBV20-1
clone_size: few
d_call: -
cdr3_aa: CSARDPVRGAVRGQFF
cdr3_nt: TGCAGTGCTAGAGATCCAGTGAGGGGGGCTGTAAGAGGGCAGTTCTTC

j_call: TRBJ2-3
v_call: TRBV5-1
clone_size: -
d_call: -
cdr3_aa: CASSPLGRDTQYF
cdr3_nt: TGCGCCAGCAGCCCGCTGGGGAGAGATACGCAGTATTTT

j_call: TRBJ2-7
v_call: TRBV10-3
clone_size: -
d_call: -
cdr3_aa: CAISGDTYSYEQYF
cdr3_nt: TGTGCCATCAGTGGAGACACCTATTCCTACGAGCAGTACTTC

j_call: TRBJ2-3
v_call: TRBV5-1
clone_size: few
d_call: TRBD2
cdr3_aa: CASSRTSGYADTQYF
cdr3_nt: TGCGCCAGCAGCCGGACTAGCGGCTACGCAGATACGCAGTATTTT

j_call: TRBJ1-2
v_call: TRBV7-9
clone_size: -
d_call: TRBD1
cdr3_aa: CASSLTGQGHGYTF
cdr3_nt: TGTGCCAGCAGCCTAACGGGACAGGGTCATGGCTACACCTTC

j_call: TRBJ1-1
v_call: TRBV20-1
clone_size: -
d_call: -
cdr3_aa: CSANPLPGTEAFF
cdr3_nt: TGCAGTGCTAATCCCTTACCGGGTACTGAAGCTTTCTTT